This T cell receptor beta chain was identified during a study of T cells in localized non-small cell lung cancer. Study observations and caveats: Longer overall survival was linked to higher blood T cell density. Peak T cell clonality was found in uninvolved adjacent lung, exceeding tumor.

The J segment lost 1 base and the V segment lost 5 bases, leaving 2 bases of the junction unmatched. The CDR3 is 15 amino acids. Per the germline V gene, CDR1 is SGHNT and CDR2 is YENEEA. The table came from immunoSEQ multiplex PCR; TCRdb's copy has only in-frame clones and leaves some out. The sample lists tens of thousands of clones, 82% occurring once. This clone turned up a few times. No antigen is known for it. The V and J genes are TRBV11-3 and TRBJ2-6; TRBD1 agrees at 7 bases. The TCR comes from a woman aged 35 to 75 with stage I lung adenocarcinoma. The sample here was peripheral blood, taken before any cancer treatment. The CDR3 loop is CASSQGVSGANVLTF. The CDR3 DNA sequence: TGTGCCAGCAGCCAGGGGGTATCTGGGGCCAACGTCCTGACTTTC. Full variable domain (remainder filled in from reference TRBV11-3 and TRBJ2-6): EAGVVQSPRYKIIEKKQPVAFWCNPISGHNTLYWYLQNLGQGPELLIRYENEEAVDDSQLPKDRFSAERLKGVDSTLKIQPAELGDSAVYLCASSQGVSGANVLTFGAGSRLTVL.